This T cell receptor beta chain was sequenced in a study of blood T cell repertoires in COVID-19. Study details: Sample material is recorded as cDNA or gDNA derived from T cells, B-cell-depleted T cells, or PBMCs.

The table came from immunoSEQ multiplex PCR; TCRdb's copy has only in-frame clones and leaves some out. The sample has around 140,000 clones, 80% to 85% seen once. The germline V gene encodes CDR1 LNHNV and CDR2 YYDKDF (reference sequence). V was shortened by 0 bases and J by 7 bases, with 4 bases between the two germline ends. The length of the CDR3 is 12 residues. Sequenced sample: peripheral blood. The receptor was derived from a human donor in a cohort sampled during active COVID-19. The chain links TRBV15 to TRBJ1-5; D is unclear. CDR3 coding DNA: TGTGCCACCAGCAGAGATCGGCAGCCCCAGCATTTT. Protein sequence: CATSRDRQPQHF.